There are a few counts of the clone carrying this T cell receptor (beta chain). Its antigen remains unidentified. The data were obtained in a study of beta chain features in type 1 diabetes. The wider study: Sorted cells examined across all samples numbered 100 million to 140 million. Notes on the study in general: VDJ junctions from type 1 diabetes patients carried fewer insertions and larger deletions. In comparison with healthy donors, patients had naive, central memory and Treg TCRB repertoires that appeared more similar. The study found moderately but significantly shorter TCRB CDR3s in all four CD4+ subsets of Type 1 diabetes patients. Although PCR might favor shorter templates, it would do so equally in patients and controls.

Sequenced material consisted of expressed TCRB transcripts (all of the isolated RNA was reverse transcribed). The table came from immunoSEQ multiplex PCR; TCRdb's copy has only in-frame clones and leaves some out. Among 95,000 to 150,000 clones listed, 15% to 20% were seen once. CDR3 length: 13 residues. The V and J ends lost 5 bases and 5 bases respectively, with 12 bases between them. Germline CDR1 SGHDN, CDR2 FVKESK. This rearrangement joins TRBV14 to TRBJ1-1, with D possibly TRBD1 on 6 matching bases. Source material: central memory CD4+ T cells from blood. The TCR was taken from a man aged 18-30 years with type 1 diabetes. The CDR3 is CASSVVGGTEAFF. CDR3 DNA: TGTGCCAGCAGCGTCGTAGGGGGGACTGAAGCTTTCTTT. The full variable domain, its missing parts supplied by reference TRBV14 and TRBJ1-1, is EAGVTQFPSHSVIEKGQTVTLRCDPISGHDNLYWYRRVMGKEIKFLLHFVKESKQDESGMPNNRFLAERTGGTYSTLKVQPAELEDSGVYFCASSVVGGTEAFFGQGTRLTVV.